The rows below give T cell receptor beta chains drawn from one sample of a study of cytomegalovirus exposure and HLA in healthy donors. Using immunoSEQ multiplex PCR, the repertoire was profiled, and TCRdb retains in-frame clones only, with some absent. The sample consists of about 60,000 clones, 95% of them appearing once. Specimen: PBMCs. Every receptor here comes from a woman in her late teens or twenties in good health and CMV-seropositive. Each CDR3 is given with its conserved first and last residue. D genes are given only for firm matches. Part of the rows lack a size; the others show once, few, many or a class for expanded clones.

v_call	cdr3_length	clone_size	d_call	j_call	cdr3_nt	cdr3_aa
TRBV27	15	.	TRBD1	TRBJ2-7	TGTGCCAGCAGTTTTTTTAGACAGGGGTCGGACGAGCAGTACTTC	CASSFFRQGSDEQYF
TRBV19	15	.	TRBD2	TRBJ2-3	TGTGCCAGTAGTATAGGTACTAGCGGAACAGATACGCAGTATTTT	CASSIGTSGTDTQYF
TRBV19	16	.	TRBD1	TRBJ1-1	TGTGCCAGTAGTAACCCCGGACAGGGGAGGTACACTGAAGCTTTCTTT	CASSNPGQGRYTEAFF
TRBV5-1	12	.	.	TRBJ2-2	TGCGCCAGCCAGGAGGGGACCGGGGAGCTGTTTTTT	CASQEGTGELFF
TRBV7-9	15	.	.	TRBJ1-3	TGTGCCAGCAGCATTATGACAGGCTCTGGAAACACCATATATTTT	CASSIMTGSGNTIYF
TRBV5-4	16	.	TRBD2	TRBJ2-7	TGTGCCAGCAGCTTTGGGTTAGGCAGGGCGGGAGACGAGCAGTACTTC	CASSFGLGRAGDEQYF
TRBV6-1	11	.	.	TRBJ2-5	TGTGCCAGCAGTTTCGGGGAGACCCAGTACTTC	CASSFGETQYF
TRBV15	15	.	TRBD1	TRBJ1-5	TGTGCCACCAGCCCGAGACAGGGACGAGGTCAGCCCCAGCATTTT	CATSPRQGRGQPQHF
TRBV4-1	16	.	TRBD1	TRBJ2-7	TGCGCCAGCAGCCAAGACCCGGGACAGGGGAAACGCGAGCAGTACTTC	CASSQDPGQGKREQYF
TRBV27	15	.	.	TRBJ2-7	TGTGCCAGCAGCCGTGACAGCCGGCCCTCCTACGAGCAGTACTTC	CASSRDSRPSYEQYF
TRBV30	13	.	.	TRBJ1-1	TGTGCCTGGGCGGCGGACAGTCACACTGAAGCTTTCTTT	CAWAADSHTEAFF
TRBV4-2	14	.	.	TRBJ2-7	TGTGCCAGCAGCCCCGTCCGGGTTATCCACGAGCAGTACTTC	CASSPVRVIHEQYF
TRBV11-2	15	.	.	TRBJ2-1	TGTGCCAGCAGCTACTACTCTGATCCCTACAATGAGCAGTTCTTC	CASSYYSDPYNEQFF
TRBV5-1	15	.	TRBD2	TRBJ2-3	TGCGCCAGCAGCAGGGCGGGGGGGAATGCAGATACGCAGTATTTT	CASSRAGGNADTQYF
TRBV7-3	15	.	TRBD2	TRBJ2-3	TGTGCCAGCAGCCCGAGCGGGGGGGCAGCAGATACGCAGTATTTT	CASSPSGGAADTQYF
TRBV11-3	15	.	.	TRBJ2-1	TGTGCCAGCAGCTTGGCCAGGGGCACCAACAATGAGCAGTTCTTC	CASSLARGTNNEQFF
TRBV7-3	13	few	.	TRBJ1-1	TGTGCCAGCCTGGAGGGTCTGAACACTGAAGCTTTCTTT	CASLEGLNTEAFF
TRBV9	15	.	TRBD1	TRBJ2-3	TGTGCCAGCAGCGCCGGGACAGGGAGCACAGATACGCAGTATTTT	CASSAGTGSTDTQYF
TRBV6-6	13	.	.	TRBJ2-7	TGTGCCAGCAGCAGGGGCAGCTCCTACGAGCAGTACTTC	CASSRGSSYEQYF
TRBV7-9	16	.	.	TRBJ1-4	TGTGCCAGCAGCTTAGAAAATCGACAGATTAATGAAAAACTGTTTTTT	CASSLENRQINEKLFF
TRBV7-2	14	.	.	TRBJ2-1	TGTGCCAGCAGCTTAGGGAGCTCCTACAATGAGCAGTTCTTC	CASSLGSSYNEQFF
TRBV28	14	.	TRBD1	TRBJ2-7	TGTGCCAGCAGGCATAGACAGGGTGGGCACGAGCAGTACTTC	CASRHRQGGHEQYF
TRBV6-5	15	.	TRBD2	TRBJ2-7	TGTGCCAGCAGTTACCAGGTAGCGGGAGATCACGAGCAGTACTTC	CASSYQVAGDHEQYF
TRBV28	15	.	TRBD1	TRBJ1-5	TGTGCCAGCAGTGAAACGACAGGGTTTCGTCAGCCCCAGCATTTT	CASSETTGFRQPQHF
TRBV5-4	14	.	TRBD1	TRBJ1-2	TGTGCCAGCAGCCCGGACAGGGACAACTATGGCTACACCTTC	CASSPDRDNYGYTF
TRBV10-1	15	.	.	TRBJ1-4	TGCGCCAGCAGTGAGATGTGTCGTGGCTCTTACAGGCATGTTTTT	CASSEMCRGSYRHVF
TRBV10-2	13	.	TRBD1	TRBJ2-1	TGCGCCAGCGCAGGGGGATGGGACAATGAGCAGTTCTTC	CASAGGWDNEQFF
TRBV28	20	.	.	TRBJ1-5	TGTGCCAGCAGCACCGACGCGGGGGATCCCGTTACCGATAGCAATCAGCCCCAGCATTTT	CASSTDAGDPVTDSNQPQHF
TRBV9	16	few	TRBD1	TRBJ2-2	TGTGCCAGCAGCGCGGGTTCGACAGGGGCGGCCGGGGAGCTGTTTTTT	CASSAGSTGAAGELFF
TRBV6-1	15	.	.	TRBJ2-2	TGTGCCAGCAGTAACAGGGGAGGCAGCACCGGGGAGCTGTTTTTT	CASSNRGGSTGELFF
TRBV7-3	16	.	TRBD1	TRBJ2-1	TGTGCCAGCAGCTTAAATCCCGGGACAGTCATGCATGAGCAGTTCTTC	CASSLNPGTVMHEQFF
TRBV11-2	11	.	.	TRBJ2-3	TGTGCCAGCAGCCCCCTTATGACGCAGTATTTT	CASSPLMTQYF
TRBV15	14	.	.	TRBJ1-3	TGTGCCACCAGCAGACGGGGGGCTGGAAACACCATATATTTT	CATSRRGAGNTIYF
TRBV4-1	20	.	TRBD1	TRBJ1-2	TGCGCCAGCAGCCAAGTCGGTTGGACGGGACAGCGGATAAAGGAGAATGGCTACACCTTC	CASSQVGWTGQRIKENGYTF
TRBV28	12	.	TRBD1	TRBJ1-5	TGTGCCACGAGACAGGGAAACCAGCCCCAGCATTTT	CATRQGNQPQHF
TRBV6-1	13	once	.	TRBJ1-2	TGTGCCAGCAGTGAAGCCAGACACGGTGGCTACACCTTC	CASSEARHGGYTF
TRBV5-4	14	.	.	TRBJ1-4	TGTGCCAGCAGCTTGGGGGCTCTTGGGGAAAAACTGTTTTTT	CASSLGALGEKLFF
TRBV9	17	once	TRBD1	TRBJ2-3	TGTGCCAGCAGCGTAGGGTTAGGGACAGTACCCACAGATACGCAGTATTTT	CASSVGLGTVPTDTQYF
TRBV5-1	13	.	.	TRBJ1-2	TGCGCCAGCAGCTTGGGGCAAAACTATGGCTACACCTTC	CASSLGQNYGYTF
TRBV5-1	15	.	TRBD2	TRBJ2-1	TGCGCCAGCACCAGACTAGCGGGGTCCTACAATGAGCAGTTCTTC	CASTRLAGSYNEQFF